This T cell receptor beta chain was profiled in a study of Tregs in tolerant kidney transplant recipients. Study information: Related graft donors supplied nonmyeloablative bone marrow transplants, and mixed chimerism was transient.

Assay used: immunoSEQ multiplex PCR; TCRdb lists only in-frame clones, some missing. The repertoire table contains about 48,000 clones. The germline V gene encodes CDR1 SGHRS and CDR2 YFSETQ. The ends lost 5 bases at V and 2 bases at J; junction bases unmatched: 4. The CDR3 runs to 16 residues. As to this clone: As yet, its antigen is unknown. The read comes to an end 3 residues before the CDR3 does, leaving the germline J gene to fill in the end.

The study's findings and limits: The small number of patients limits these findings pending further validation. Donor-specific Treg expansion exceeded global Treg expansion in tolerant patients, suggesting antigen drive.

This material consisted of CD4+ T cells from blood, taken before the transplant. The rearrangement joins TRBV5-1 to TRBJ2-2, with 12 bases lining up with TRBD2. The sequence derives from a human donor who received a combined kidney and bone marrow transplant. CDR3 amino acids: CASRKGLAGNTGELFF. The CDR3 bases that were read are TGCGCCAGCAGAAAAGGACTAGCGGGAAACACCGGGGAG.